The clone carrying this T cell receptor (beta chain) was seen repeatedly, ten times or more. The V gene lost 3 bases and the J gene lost 0 bases, with 14 bases spanning the gap. Germline values: CDR1 DFQATT, CDR2 SNEGSKA (reference sequence). The CDR3 has 15 amino acids. The data were taken from a study of regulatory T cells in long-lasting Graves disease. This sample's time point: persistent/refractory GD, antithyroid drugs over 5 years with positive TRAb. PBMC-extracted RNA yielded the TCR library. Building of the TCR beta libraries involved iRepertoire HTBI primers and Arm-PCR of CDR3 regions. MiXCR was run by TCRdb on the multiplex PCR reads, yielding one entry per CDR3 protein. The table has around 450,000 distinct CDR3 sequences, roughly a fifth seen once; the top ten hold about 6.6%.

The source material was peripheral blood mononuclear cells (PBMCs), sampled when the disease was refractory, from a patient treated with antithyroid drugs. The sequence was collected from a female donor with Graves disease. The V call is TRBV20-1, the J call TRBJ1-1; no clear D. The CDR3 nucleotides read TGCAGTGCTAGCCCCTCGGCAGCCATGAACACTGAAGCTTTCTTT. Amino acid sequence: CSASPSAAMNTEAFF.